A selection of T cell receptor beta chains follows, all from one sample in a study of control samples from healthy donors and cancer patients. Generated by immunoSEQ multiplex PCR, the TCRdb table keeps only in-frame clones and is missing some. The profile covers 90,000 to 150,000 clones, with about 87% appearing a single time and roughly 3.2% taken by the ten largest. Material: blood. Source of these receptors: a man aged 35 to 55 in good health. The CDR3 runs from the conserved cysteine through the conserved F or W. Each record gives: CDR3 DNA, CDR3 protein, D gene, clone size, J gene, V gene. D genes are given only for firm matches. Expanded clones are given a class, and other clones once, few, many or no size at all.

TGTGCCACCAGTGAGGGGACCGAAAATCAGCCCCAGCATTTT CATSEGTENQPQHF . . TRBJ1-5 TRBV24-1
TGTGCCAGCAGCTCCCCGGGTACCGGGGAGCTGTTTTTT CASSSPGTGELFF . . TRBJ2-2 TRBV7-3
TGTGCCAGCAGTGAAGCGCGGAGGGATTCACCCCTCCACTTT CASSEARRDSPLHF . . TRBJ1-6 TRBV2
TGTGCCAGCAGCGGGACAGGGGACACCGGGGAGCTGTTTTTT CASSGTGDTGELFF TRBD1 . TRBJ2-2 TRBV25-1
TGTGCCAGCAGCGGCGGACAGTGGCAAAACACCATATATTTT CASSGGQWQNTIYF . . TRBJ1-3 TRBV9
TGTGCCAGCTCACCGATGCAGGGAGAAGCTTTCTTT CASSPMQGEAFF . few TRBJ1-1 TRBV18
TGCAGCGTTGGCGGGGGGGCGTCCTCGAACACCGGGGAGCTGTTTTTT CSVGGGASSNTGELFF TRBD2 . TRBJ2-2 TRBV29-1
TGTGCCAGTAGTTACAGAAGGTCCTACGAGCAGTACTTC CASSYRRSYEQYF . once TRBJ2-7 TRBV19
TGTGCCAGCAGTGGGACTTCCGTACGTGAGCAGTACTTC CASSGTSVREQYF . . TRBJ2-7 TRBV27
TGTGCCAGCAGCTTAGTTCAGGGACCAAGCTATGGCTACACCTTC CASSLVQGPSYGYTF . . TRBJ1-2 TRBV7-3
TGTGCCAGCAGCGCGGCAGGGCTTGTCCAAGAGACCCAGTACTTC CASSAAGLVQETQYF . once TRBJ2-5 TRBV11-1
TGTGCCAGCAGCTTAGAAAGCGGGGTCACCTACAATGAGCAGTTCTTC CASSLESGVTYNEQFF TRBD2 . TRBJ2-1 TRBV7-6
TGCGCCAGCAGGGTGGGCGGAGGGAACACTGAAGCTTTCTTT CASRVGGGNTEAFF . . TRBJ1-1 TRBV5-1
TGTGCCAGCACCCACAAGGGGGAATTTGGCTACACCTTC CASTHKGEFGYTF . . TRBJ1-2 TRBV6-6
TGTGCCAGCAGCCCCAAGGACAGGGCACCTTTCTTT CASSPKDRAPFF TRBD1 once TRBJ1-1 TRBV7-9
TGCGCCAGCAGCTCCCAGGGGTCGGGAACTGAAGCTTTCTTT CASSSQGSGTEAFF . . TRBJ1-1 TRBV5-1
TGTGCCAGCAGCTTAAACGCTCATAATTCACCCCTCCACTTT CASSLNAHNSPLHF . . TRBJ1-6 TRBV7-9
TGTGCCAGCTCACTCACCGGACAGGGATCCACTGAAGCTTTCTTT CASSLTGQGSTEAFF TRBD1 . TRBJ1-1 TRBV18
TGTGCCAGCAGTTACTCGATCCTAGCGGGGTCCTACGAGCAGTACTTC CASSYSILAGSYEQYF TRBD2 . TRBJ2-7 TRBV6-5
TGTGCCAGCGTTTTAGACGTACACAATCAGCCCCAGCATTTT CASVLDVHNQPQHF . . TRBJ1-5 TRBV14
TGTGCCACCAGCAGAGATCTTCAGCTCACCGGGGAGCTGTTTTTT CATSRDLQLTGELFF . . TRBJ2-2 TRBV15
TGTGCCACCGGACCAGCGGATTCGAACACCGGGGAGCTGTTTTTT CATGPADSNTGELFF . . TRBJ2-2 TRBV24-1
TGTGCCAGCCGGCGTATAATGGACGGTAACTATGGCTACACCTTC CASRRIMDGNYGYTF . . TRBJ1-2 TRBV19
TGTGCCAGCAGGGGGGAGACCCAGTACTTC CASRGETQYF . . TRBJ2-5 TRBV12-3/TRBV12-4
TGTGCCAGCAGCGTAGTGGCTAGCGGGCTATCGAACACCGGGGAGCTGTTTTTT CASSVVASGLSNTGELFF TRBD2 . TRBJ2-2 TRBV9
TGTGCCAGCTCTCGGACAGGGGACAATCAGCCCCAGCATTTT CASSRTGDNQPQHF TRBD1 . TRBJ1-5 TRBV18
TGTGCCAGCAGTACGGGGGCCTACGAGCAGTACTTC CASSTGAYEQYF . . TRBJ2-7 TRBV11-2
TGTGCCAGCAGTTTATGGGGACAGGGGATATGGGGGCAGTACTTC CASSLWGQGIWGQYF TRBD1 . TRBJ2-7 TRBV27
TGTGCCTGGGTTTATGGTAGCGGGAATTCAGAGACCCAGTACTTC CAWVYGSGNSETQYF TRBD2 . TRBJ2-5 TRBV30
TGTGCCAGCAGCGTTGGACAGGGGGCCTACGAGCAGTACTTC CASSVGQGAYEQYF TRBD1 . TRBJ2-7 TRBV9
TGTGCCAGCAGGGCAGGGGGTTATTCACCCCTCCACTTT CASRAGGYSPLHF TRBD1 . TRBJ1-6 TRBV12-3/TRBV12-4
TGCGCCAGCAGCCGACTAGCGGGGGCTTCCTACGAGCAGTACTTC CASSRLAGASYEQYF TRBD2 once TRBJ2-7 TRBV4-1
TGTGCCAGCACCCGCGCAGAGAACACTGAAGCTTTCTTT CASTRAENTEAFF . . TRBJ1-1 TRBV6-5
TGTGCCAGCAGCCCTCAGGGAGAAAAACTGTTTTTT CASSPQGEKLFF . . TRBJ1-4 TRBV7-9
TGTGCCAGCAGTTACGGGGATAGCAATCAGCCCCAGCATTTT CASSYGDSNQPQHF . . TRBJ1-5 TRBV6-6
TGTGCCAGCAGCAAGGGACAGGGGGTCGGTTCACCCCTCCACTTT CASSKGQGVGSPLHF TRBD1 . TRBJ1-6 TRBV6-5
TGTGCCACCAGTGATTTTAGGGGGAACACCGGGGAGCTGTTTTTT CATSDFRGNTGELFF . . TRBJ2-2 TRBV24-1
TGTGCCAGCGTCTGGGGGGACTCAACTAATGAAAAACTGTTTTTT CASVWGDSTNEKLFF . . TRBJ1-4 TRBV7-9
TGTGCCAGCAGCAAAGTATTCAGGACTGCAACTAATGAAAAACTGTTTTTT CASSKVFRTATNEKLFF . . TRBJ1-4 TRBV21-1
TGCAGCGTTGAGGAGGGTTTGGGAGAAAAACTGTTTTTT CSVEEGLGEKLFF . few TRBJ1-4 TRBV29-1
TGTGCCAGCAGCTCTCCCGGGACGAAAGAGACCCAGTACTTC CASSSPGTKETQYF . . TRBJ2-5 TRBV5-4
TGTGCCAGCAGGGACTACAGGCGCTACGAGCAGTACTTC CASRDYRRYEQYF . . TRBJ2-7 TRBV12-3/TRBV12-4
TGCGCCAGCAGCCAAGATGAAGGAGGGGGCGTTATATCCTCACCCCTCCACTTT CASSQDEGGGVISSPLHF TRBD1 . TRBJ1-6 TRBV4-1
TGCAGTGCTAGTAGCCCAATAAGTGGAAACACCATATATTTT CSASSPISGNTIYF . . TRBJ1-3 TRBV20-1
TGTGCCAGTAGTCGAGGCAGGCAAGAGACCCAGTACTTC CASSRGRQETQYF . . TRBJ2-5 TRBV19
TGTGCCAGCAGTGAATCGACCGCGGGACTGCCGAGCGAGCAGTACTTC CASSESTAGLPSEQYF . . TRBJ2-7 TRBV25-1
TGTGCCAGCAGTTACGGACAGGGGGGGACTGAAGCTTTCTTT CASSYGQGGTEAFF TRBD1 . TRBJ1-1 TRBV6-2/TRBV6-3
TGTGCCAGCTCACCACCGGGTCTGGGAACTAATGAAAAACTGTTTTTT CASSPPGLGTNEKLFF . once TRBJ1-4 TRBV18
TGTGCCAGCAGCCAAATTGGACAGGGGAGGAATGAGCAGTTCTTC CASSQIGQGRNEQFF TRBD1 . TRBJ2-1 TRBV14
TGTGCCAGCAGTCCACTCCGACCGGGACGCATAAGCTCTGGAAACACCATATATTTT CASSPLRPGRISSGNTIYF . . TRBJ1-3 TRBV27
TGTGCCAGCAGTGAAGGCAAGGGAGGCTACACCTTC CASSEGKGGYTF . . TRBJ1-2 TRBV6-1
TGTGCCAGCAGTCTCCTGGATCAGCCCCAGCATTTT CASSLLDQPQHF . . TRBJ1-5 TRBV12-3/TRBV12-4
TGTGCCAGCAGTGGGACAGGGAGGAGCTCTGGAAACACCATATATTTT CASSGTGRSSGNTIYF TRBD1 . TRBJ1-3 TRBV2
TGCGCCAGCAGTGAGTCGACGGGCAGGGCGGAGACCCAGTACTTC CASSESTGRAETQYF . once TRBJ2-5 TRBV10-1